The rows below give T cell receptor beta chains drawn from one sample of a study of shared clonotypes between healthy human individuals. Here immunoSEQ multiplex PCR was the method, and the copy in TCRdb shows in-frame clones only, minus some. The sample includes millions of clones, around nine tenths of them seen just once. Source material: naive CD4+ T cells sorted from blood. These receptors were obtained from a man between 18 and 35 years old in good health. The conserved cysteine and the conserved F or W are not part of the CDR3 here. Size is stated for part of the rows, as once, few or many counts, or as a class when the clone is expanded.

clone_size: NA; v_call: TRBV10-3; j_call: TRBJ2-1; cdr3_length: 10; cdr3_aa: AIRKGSNEQF
clone_size: NA; v_call: TRBV4-3; j_call: TRBJ2-3; cdr3_length: 13; cdr3_aa: ASSQDDRGAGTQY
clone_size: NA; v_call: TRBV5-1; j_call: TRBJ1-5; cdr3_length: 16; cdr3_aa: ASSLWPSGTGNNQPQH
clone_size: NA; v_call: TRBV7-2; j_call: TRBJ1-6; cdr3_length: 12; cdr3_aa: ASSQNRGPSPLH
clone_size: NA; v_call: TRBV5-4; j_call: TRBJ2-1; cdr3_length: 12; cdr3_aa: ASTTGTGVNEQF
clone_size: NA; v_call: TRBV4-1; j_call: TRBJ2-5; cdr3_length: 13; cdr3_aa: ASSRTGYYEETQY
clone_size: NA; v_call: TRBV2; j_call: TRBJ2-5; cdr3_length: 14; cdr3_aa: ASKLGAGGIGETQY
clone_size: NA; v_call: TRBV7-8; j_call: TRBJ2-3; cdr3_length: 13; cdr3_aa: ASSPGGVRTDTQY
clone_size: NA; v_call: TRBV4-1; j_call: TRBJ2-5; cdr3_length: 16; cdr3_aa: ASSQGRQGERYQETQY
clone_size: NA; v_call: TRBV6-1; j_call: TRBJ1-1; cdr3_length: 9; cdr3_aa: ASSERLSTA
clone_size: NA; v_call: TRBV10-3; j_call: TRBJ2-3; cdr3_length: 10; cdr3_aa: AISEYRDTQY
clone_size: few; v_call: TRBV7-9; j_call: TRBJ1-4; cdr3_length: 12; cdr3_aa: ASSVDRGNEKLF
clone_size: NA; v_call: TRBV7-8; j_call: TRBJ1-6; cdr3_length: 13; cdr3_aa: ASSFAQGRHSPLH
clone_size: NA; v_call: TRBV21-1; j_call: TRBJ1-5; cdr3_length: 14; cdr3_aa: ASSPQRESVNQPQH
clone_size: NA; v_call: TRBV25-1; j_call: TRBJ1-6; cdr3_length: 13; cdr3_aa: ASTPRDRDYSPLH
clone_size: NA; v_call: TRBV28; j_call: TRBJ1-6; cdr3_length: 12; cdr3_aa: ASSAGQYNSPLH
clone_size: NA; v_call: TRBV6-5; j_call: TRBJ2-1; cdr3_length: 14; cdr3_aa: ASSYSGVSSYNEQF
clone_size: few; v_call: TRBV6-1; j_call: TRBJ1-2; cdr3_length: 12; cdr3_aa: ASRPVAGQAFYT
clone_size: few; v_call: TRBV9; j_call: TRBJ1-2; cdr3_length: 14; cdr3_aa: ASSPQLFDPLGGYT
clone_size: few; v_call: TRBV5-1; j_call: TRBJ2-2; cdr3_length: 12; cdr3_aa: ASSLALNTGELF
clone_size: once; v_call: TRBV20-1; j_call: TRBJ2-7; cdr3_length: 9; cdr3_aa: SAGRTYEQY
clone_size: NA; v_call: TRBV11-2; j_call: TRBJ1-1; cdr3_length: 14; cdr3_aa: ASSLGVGKGNTEAF
clone_size: NA; v_call: TRBV18; j_call: TRBJ1-4; cdr3_length: 13; cdr3_aa: ASSRGQAPNEKLF
clone_size: few; v_call: TRBV30; j_call: TRBJ1-4; cdr3_length: 12; cdr3_aa: ASTAGAAREKLF
clone_size: NA; v_call: TRBV30; j_call: TRBJ1-3; cdr3_length: 13; cdr3_aa: AWSPSRISGNTIY
clone_size: NA; v_call: TRBV6-4; j_call: TRBJ1-1; cdr3_length: 12; cdr3_aa: ASRSTGITAEAF
clone_size: NA; v_call: TRBV6-1; j_call: TRBJ2-7; cdr3_length: 10; cdr3_aa: ASSEGGDEQY
clone_size: NA; v_call: TRBV18; j_call: TRBJ2-7; cdr3_length: 11; cdr3_aa: ASSPPGDNEQY
clone_size: NA; v_call: TRBV5-4; j_call: TRBJ2-4; cdr3_length: 12; cdr3_aa: ASSPRGDQNIQY
clone_size: once; v_call: TRBV5-1; j_call: TRBJ2-7; cdr3_length: 12; cdr3_aa: ASSSGTGRREQY
clone_size: NA; v_call: TRBV4-2; j_call: TRBJ2-3; cdr3_length: 19; cdr3_aa: ASSQRRLGPGGRLSTDTQY
clone_size: NA; v_call: TRBV7-9; j_call: TRBJ2-2; cdr3_length: 13; cdr3_aa: ASSFSGTWAGELF
clone_size: NA; v_call: TRBV6-6; j_call: TRBJ2-5; cdr3_length: 12; cdr3_aa: ASSYSQREGGGY
clone_size: NA; v_call: TRBV18; j_call: TRBJ1-5; cdr3_length: 15; cdr3_aa: ASSPGTRLYSNQPQH
clone_size: NA; v_call: TRBV9; j_call: TRBJ1-2; cdr3_length: 15; cdr3_aa: ASSVATGFQKNYGYT
clone_size: NA; v_call: TRBV5-3; j_call: TRBJ1-3; cdr3_length: 12; cdr3_aa: ARSAGTTGNTIY
clone_size: NA; v_call: TRBV19; j_call: TRBJ1-6; cdr3_length: 13; cdr3_aa: ASSIIGLTDSPLH
clone_size: NA; v_call: TRBV27; j_call: TRBJ2-2; cdr3_length: 17; cdr3_aa: ASSTTLLGQGMNTGELF
clone_size: NA; v_call: TRBV19; j_call: TRBJ2-5; cdr3_length: 12; cdr3_aa: ASSISTEWGTQY
clone_size: NA; v_call: TRBV19; j_call: TRBJ2-7; cdr3_length: 12; cdr3_aa: ASSPGTHRGEQY
clone_size: NA; v_call: TRBV19; j_call: TRBJ1-1; cdr3_length: 12; cdr3_aa: ASSIGYLGGGAF
clone_size: NA; v_call: TRBV7-2; j_call: TRBJ1-5; cdr3_length: 13; cdr3_aa: ASSESGGTTQPQH
clone_size: once; v_call: TRBV6-1; j_call: TRBJ1-5; cdr3_length: 12; cdr3_aa: ASNPDSLNQPQH
clone_size: NA; v_call: TRBV30; j_call: TRBJ2-7; cdr3_length: 11; cdr3_aa: AWSTRTGGEQY
clone_size: NA; v_call: TRBV6-6; j_call: TRBJ2-2; cdr3_length: 14; cdr3_aa: ASTQLVDKSAGELF
clone_size: NA; v_call: TRBV9; j_call: TRBJ2-2; cdr3_length: 15; cdr3_aa: ASRDGSGQGITGELF
clone_size: NA; v_call: TRBV25-1; j_call: TRBJ1-6; cdr3_length: 11; cdr3_aa: ASSPSGNSPLH
clone_size: NA; v_call: TRBV28; j_call: TRBJ1-5; cdr3_length: 13; cdr3_aa: ASSSTGAGNQPQH
clone_size: few; v_call: TRBV6-5; j_call: TRBJ1-2; cdr3_length: 13; cdr3_aa: ASSYTSQGGQGYT
clone_size: NA; v_call: TRBV6-6; j_call: TRBJ1-3; cdr3_length: 14; cdr3_aa: ASSYPGTAGGNTIY
clone_size: few; v_call: TRBV6-6; j_call: TRBJ1-1; cdr3_length: 9; cdr3_aa: ASSKNGRTF
clone_size: NA; v_call: TRBV6-1; j_call: TRBJ2-5; cdr3_length: 12; cdr3_aa: ASTLEVTEETQY
clone_size: NA; v_call: TRBV5-4; j_call: TRBJ2-5; cdr3_length: 14; cdr3_aa: ASSLSSGGPGETQY
clone_size: NA; v_call: TRBV15; j_call: TRBJ1-5; cdr3_length: 14; cdr3_aa: ATSRVTLTGNQPQH
clone_size: NA; v_call: TRBV9; j_call: TRBJ2-7; cdr3_length: 11; cdr3_aa: ASSASGFYEQY
clone_size: NA; v_call: TRBV4-3; j_call: TRBJ1-6; cdr3_length: 10; cdr3_aa: ASSQGLSPLH
clone_size: NA; v_call: TRBV15; j_call: TRBJ1-5; cdr3_length: 16; cdr3_aa: ATSSRGRVVVGNQPQH